Shown below are 21 T cell receptor beta chains from a single sample sequenced in a study of T cells after yellow fever vaccination. A single record per CDR3 protein comes from TCRdb applying MiXCR to the 5' RACE reads. The sample comprises 200,000 to 300,000 distinct CDR3 sequences, about 3.5% of which are singletons, and under 20% rests with the top ten. Sequencing was performed on PBMCs, taken 15 days after the yellow fever booster vaccination. Source of these receptors: a man between 18 and 35 years old who received the YFV17D yellow fever vaccine.

This clonotype showed up many times. The chain carries TRBV18 and TRBJ2-7, with D possibly TRBD2 on 5 matching bases. This CDR3 contains 13 residues. Trimming took off 5 bases at V and 0 bases at J, with 8 bases between the two ends. In germline, CDR1 is KGHSH, CDR2 LQKENI. Here the CDR3 DNA reads TGTGCCAGCTCAAAGGGAGCCTCCTACGAGCAGTACTTC. Its translation: CASSKGASYEQYF.

This clonotype appeared many times. The rearrangement uses TRBV19 and TRBJ2-1, with D possibly TRBD2 on 5 matching bases. The CDR3 has 15 amino acids. V was clipped by 5 bases and J by 6 bases, with 17 bases between them. CDR1 is LNHDA, CDR2 SQIVND, per germline (reference sequence). CDR3 in DNA: TGTGCCAGTAGTTCGGGTCCCCTCGCGGGCAATGAGCAGTTCTTC. Translation: CASSSGPLAGNEQFF.

Only a few counts were recorded for this clonotype. Written as DNA, the CDR3 is TGCAGTGCTAGAGATTTCAAGCGGGGGGCTTTCGGTGAGCAGTTCTTC. It is translated as CSARDFKRGAFGEQFF. V gene TRBV20-1 combines with J gene TRBJ2-1; the match to TRBD2 covers 9 bases. The germline V gene encodes CDR1 DFQATT and CDR2 SNEGSKA (reference sequence). V gave up 0 bases and J gave up 9 bases; unmatched junction bases: 12. The CDR3 is 16 residues long.

This clonotype was seen ten or more times. The J gene is TRBJ1-2, the V gene TRBV28, with D uncertain. This CDR3 region has 16 residues. With 6 bases removed from V and 1 base from J, the gap between germline ends came to 18 bases. Germline V CDR1 and CDR2: MDHEN, SYDVKM. This CDR3 is CASSSTLAGVNYGYTF. The CDR3 bases are TGTGCCAGCAGCTCAACTCTTGCTGGGGTTAACTATGGCTACACCTTC.

This clonotype was detected ten times or more. The chain employs TRBV5-1 and TRBJ2-1, with D maybe TRBD2 (5 bases). V was cut by 7 bases and J by 0 bases, with 26 bases left in between. CDR1 is SGHRS and CDR2 is YFSETQ in the germline V gene. The CDR3 loop spans 19 amino acids. CDR3 nucleotide sequence: TGCGCCAGCTGCCCCGGGAAGGAGTTTAATTTTTTCTCCTACAATGAGCAGTTCTTC. Its translation is CASCPGKEFNFFSYNEQFF.

This clonotype was seen many times. This rearrangement joins TRBV4-3 to TRBJ2-1, with unresolved D. This CDR3 comprises 11 residues. V lost 4 bases to trimming and J lost 13 bases, with 11 bases between them. CDR1 is LGHNA and CDR2 is YSLEER in the germline V gene. CDR3 DNA: TGCGCCAGCAGCCCAGGCACTTACCAGTTCTTC. Translation: CASSPGTYQFF.

Many counts were recorded for this clonotype. The chain combines TRBV12-3 or TRBV12-4 with TRBJ2-5; 9 bases align to TRBD1. Trimming removed 7 bases from V and 5 bases from J; junction bases left unmatched: 5. CDR3 length: 13 residues. DNA for the CDR3: TGTGCCAGCAACCCGACAGGGGGGGAGACCCAGTACTTC. Its protein is CASNPTGGETQYF.

The table lists this clonotype with a few counts. The chain employs TRBV12-3 or TRBV12-4 and TRBJ2-2; TRBD1 aligns across 9 bases. After removal of 8 bases from V and 1 base from J, the junction contained 5 bases not matched to a gene. CDR3 length equals 15 residues. The CDR3 DNA reads as TGTGCCAGCGGGGACAGGGCCTTGAACACCGGGGAGCTGTTTTTT. Its translation: CASGDRALNTGELFF.

This clonotype was seen at least ten times. For the CDR3, the DNA is TGCAGCGTTGAATCGACAGGGGGAGGCTACACCTTC. Translated, it gives CSVESTGGGYTF. The chain links TRBV29-1 to TRBJ1-2; 9 bases align to TRBD1. The CDR3 runs 12 residues. Germline V gene sequence: CDR1 SQVTM, CDR2 ANQGSEA. After removal of 2 bases from V and 8 bases from J, the junction contained 3 bases not matched to a gene.

This clonotype has a count of ten or more. The chain links TRBV27 to TRBJ2-5; D might be TRBD1 (6 bases). Germline V gene sequence: CDR1 MNHEY, CDR2 SMNVEV (reference sequence). The CDR3 is 14 amino acids. V was trimmed by 3 bases and J by 4 bases, leaving 12 bases between them. CDR3 sequence reads: CASSFLVGGETQYF. The CDR3 DNA reads as TGTGCCAGCAGTTTTCTCGTAGGGGGAGAGACCCAGTACTTC.

This clonotype occurred many times. J is TRBJ2-1 and V is TRBV6-4; 9 nucleotides align to TRBD1. CDR1 is MRHNA, CDR2 SNTAGT, per germline. V was clipped by 6 bases and J by 0 bases; unmatched bases: 3. The CDR3 covers 15 residues. DNA of the CDR3: TGTGCCAGCAGCCTGACAGGGGGCTCCTACAATGAGCAGTTCTTC. It is translated as CASSLTGGSYNEQFF.

This clonotype was found many times. The J gene is TRBJ2-7, the V gene TRBV12-3 or TRBV12-4, with 12 bases matching TRBD1. V dropped 3 bases and J dropped 9; count of bases not matched to a gene: 3. The length of the CDR3 is 13 residues. CDR3 loop: CASSLGQGARQYV. DNA of the CDR3: TGTGCCAGCAGTTTGGGACAGGGGGCGCGGCAGTACGTC.

This clonotype came up a few times. The chain couples TRBV15 to TRBJ2-5, with D possibly being TRBD2 (5 bases). CDR3 size: 15 residues. Germline CDR1 and CDR2: LNHNV and YYDKDF (reference sequence). Trimming took off 1 base at V and 3 bases at J, with 12 bases between the two ends. CDR3 in amino acids: CATSRGPRGEETQYF. For the CDR3, the DNA is TGTGCCACCAGCAGAGGCCCACGGGGAGAAGAGACCCAGTACTTC.

This clonotype has a count of ten or more. V and J are TRBV5-1 and TRBJ2-3, with 13 nucleotides matching TRBD2. J gave up 2 bases and V 3 bases, and 3 bases lay outside the gene matches. Germline assignment: CDR1 SGHRS and CDR2 YFSETQ. The CDR3 runs to 16 residues. The CDR3 loop reads CASSSGTSGNTDTQYF. For the CDR3, the DNA is TGCGCCAGCAGCTCAGGGACTAGCGGGAACACAGATACGCAGTATTTT.

This clonotype was picked up many times. The V gene is TRBV5-1, the J gene TRBJ1-1, with D maybe TRBD1 (5 bases). V lost 0 bases and J 7 bases, leaving 13 bases between the germline ends. The CDR3 sequence is 14 residues long. CDR1 and CDR2 from the germline V gene are SGHRS and YFSETQ. In nucleotides, the CDR3 is TGCGCCAGCAGCTTGGAGGGTGACAGACTTGAAGCTTTCTTT. The encoded protein is CASSLEGDRLEAFF.

This clonotype came up many times. V and J are TRBV4-3 and TRBJ2-1; 9 nucleotides match TRBD2. This CDR3 region has 17 residues. Germline V gene sequence: CDR1 LGHNA, CDR2 YSLEER. Germline trimming cut 0 bases from V and 8 bases from J; bases unmatched to any gene: 11. Here the CDR3 DNA reads TGCGCCAGCAGCCAAGATGCCCCTGGCGGGGGGGTCTATGAGCAGTTCTTC. This encodes CASSQDAPGGGVYEQFF.

This clonotype has only a few counts. The rearrangement uses TRBV20-1 and TRBJ1-2; a possible D gene is TRBD1 (6 bases). Trimming cost V 4 bases and J 1 base, with 10 bases left between them. This CDR3 contains 13 residues. CDR1 and CDR2 (germline): DFQATT, SNEGSKA (reference sequence). CDR3 coding DNA: TGCAGTGCTATGGACAGCCATAACTATGGCTACACCTTC. It is translated as CSAMDSHNYGYTF.

This clonotype was seen at least ten times. The chain recombines TRBV5-1 with TRBJ1-6; D might be TRBD1 (5 bases). Germline assignment: CDR1 SGHRS and CDR2 YFSETQ. Trimming removed 4 bases at V and 5 bases at J, with 10 bases between. The CDR3 runs to 14 residues. This chain's CDR3 is CASSLQGDNSPLHF. CDR3 bases: TGCGCCAGCAGCCTCCAGGGAGATAATTCACCCCTCCACTTT.

This clonotype was detected ten times or more. The V call is TRBV28, the J call TRBJ2-1, with D tentatively TRBD2 (6 bases). CDR1 is MDHEN, CDR2 SYDVKM, per germline. The CDR3 runs 15 residues. V gave up 7 bases and J gave up 0 bases, with 13 bases separating them. CDR3 sequence: CASTWDLSSYNEQFF. In DNA, the CDR3 is TGTGCCAGCACCTGGGACTTAAGCTCCTACAATGAGCAGTTCTTC.

This clonotype occurred many times. The chain employs TRBV20-1 and TRBJ1-5, with TRBD1 as a possible D gene (6 bases). This CDR3 is 15 amino acids long. CDR1 DFQATT and CDR2 SNEGSKA come from the germline V gene (reference sequence). V was cut by 4 bases and J by 0 bases, with 13 bases left in between. The CDR3 DNA reads TGCAGTGCTACAGGACAGATCTATAGCAATCAGCCCCAGCATTTT. Its translation: CSATGQIYSNQPQHF.

The sample holds many counts of this clonotype. The rearrangement links TRBV4-3 to TRBJ2-5, with TRBD2 matching over 7 bases. Looked up from germline, CDR1 is LGHNA and CDR2 is YSLEER. The CDR3 runs 15 residues. V dropped 8 bases and J dropped 1; count of bases not matched to a gene: 10. The CDR3 bases are TGCGCCAGCCGCCGGACTAGTCAATCCCAAGAGACCCAGTACTTC. This codes for CASRRTSQSQETQYF.